These 23 T cell receptor beta chains originate from one sample sequenced in a study of blood T cell repertoires in COVID-19. Using immunoSEQ multiplex PCR, the repertoire was profiled, and TCRdb retains in-frame clones only, with some absent. The table shows under 200,000 clones, with approximately 81% occurring only once. Material for sequencing was peripheral blood. Receptors were obtained from an elderly woman with acute or convalescent COVID-19.

This clone was recorded a few times. The gene calls are TRBV10-2 and TRBJ2-1; D unclear. Trimming stripped 7 bases from V and 1 base from J, with 8 bases between. Germline values: CDR1 WSHSY, CDR2 SAAADI. The CDR3 covers 13 residues. The CDR3 coding sequence is TGCGCCAGCAACAGAGATTCCTACAATGAGCAGTTCTTC. It codes for CASNRDSYNEQFF.

V is TRBV27 and J is TRBJ2-2; D perhaps matches TRBD1 (5 bases). Germline V gene sequence: CDR1 MNHEY, CDR2 SMNVEV (reference sequence). This CDR3 has 14 amino acids. V lost 5 bases, J lost 6 bases, and 13 bases lay in between. The CDR3 DNA reads as TGTGCCAGCAGTCAAGTAAGGGGCCCCGGGGAGCTGTTTTTT. Encoded protein: CASSQVRGPGELFF.

The V and J genes are TRBV5-6 and TRBJ1-4, with no clear D. Per germline, CDR1 SGHDT and CDR2 YYEEEE. Deletions cut 0 bases from V and 4 bases from J, with 10 bases between. The CDR3 spans 15 residues. The CDR3 reads CASSLVPGLNEKLFF. The CDR3 bases are TGTGCCAGCAGCTTGGTTCCAGGCCTTAATGAAAAACTGTTTTTT.

The chain combines TRBV5-6 with TRBJ2-5; 8 bases align to TRBD1. Germline V gene data show CDR1 as SGHDT and CDR2 as YYEEEE. CDR3 length: 15 residues. Trimming took 0 bases from V and 5 from J; bases not matched to a gene: 6. CDR3 sequence: CASSLVGQGGETQYF. The CDR3 DNA follows: TGTGCCAGCAGCTTGGTTGGACAGGGTGGGGAGACCCAGTACTTC.

Only one count was recorded for this clone. The genes are TRBV19 and TRBJ2-3; 7 bases match TRBD1. This CDR3 contains 15 residues. Looked up from germline, CDR1 is LNHDA and CDR2 is SQIVND (reference sequence). J lost 4 bases, V lost 0 bases, and 4 bases had no gene match. This chain's CDR3 is CASSIDLGGADTQYF. CDR3 nucleotide sequence: TGTGCCAGTAGTATAGATCTAGGGGGCGCAGATACGCAGTATTTT.

The chain employs TRBV6-2 or TRBV6-3 and TRBJ2-4, with D tentatively TRBD1 (5 bases). V gave up 4 bases and J gave up 3 bases, with 13 bases separating them. This CDR3 has 15 residues. Germline V CDR1 and CDR2: MNHEY, SVGEGT. This CDR3 reads CASSLPAQGKNIQYF. For the CDR3, the DNA is TGTGCCAGCAGTTTGCCGGCGCAGGGCAAAAACATTCAGTACTTC.

The J gene is TRBJ2-1, the V gene TRBV12-5; TRBD2 matches 13 bases. Trimming cost V 6 bases and J 6 bases; bases outside gene matches: 8. The germline V gene encodes CDR1 LGHNT and CDR2 FRNRAP. The CDR3 runs 16 residues. For the CDR3, the DNA is TGTGCTAGTGGCCGGTCCACTAGCGGGAGGGCCAATGAGCAGTTCTTC. This translates into CASGRSTSGRANEQFF.

This chain links TRBV28 with TRBJ2-2; D might be TRBD1 (5 bases). The CDR3 has 16 residues. CDR1 is MDHEN, CDR2 SYDVKM, per germline. Trimming took 3 bases from V and 0 from J, leaving 11 bases between them. The CDR3 loop reads CASSFSDTTNTGELFF. CDR3 in DNA: TGTGCCAGCAGTTTCTCGGACACCACGAACACCGGGGAGCTGTTTTTT.

This chain links TRBV6-2 or TRBV6-3 with TRBJ2-7, with 7 bases that match TRBD2. The germline V gene has CDR1 MNHEY and CDR2 SVGEGT. Germline trimming cut 0 bases from V and 3 bases from J; bases unmatched to any gene: 5. This CDR3 has 15 amino acids. The CDR3 nucleotides are TGTGCCAGCAGTTACTCGGGGACTACCAACTACGAGCAGTACTTC. It encodes CASSYSGTTNYEQYF.

The gene calls are TRBV7-2 and TRBJ2-3; 10 positions agree with TRBD2. Trimming cost V 2 bases and J 4 bases; bases outside gene matches: 3. The CDR3 contains 15 residues. The germline V gene encodes CDR1 SGHTA and CDR2 FQGNSA. The CDR3 nucleotides are TGTGCCAGCAGCTTATCAGGGACTAGCGCAGATACGCAGTATTTT. Its protein is CASSLSGTSADTQYF. Supplemented by reference TRBV7-2 and TRBJ2-3, the full variable domain reads GAGVSQSPSNKVTEKGKDVELRCDPISGHTALYWYRQSLGQGLEFLIYFQGNSAPDKSGLPSDRFSAERTGGSVSTLTIQRTQQEDSAVYLCASSLSGTSADTQYFGPGTRLTVL.

This chain links TRBV5-1 with TRBJ2-1, with 8 positions matching TRBD2. Germline V lookup: CDR1 SGHRS, CDR2 YFSETQ. The CDR3 extends over 14 amino acids. V dropped 5 bases and J dropped 7; count of bases not matched to a gene: 8. CDR3: CASSPGTRGNEQFF. CDR3 bases: TGCGCCAGCAGTCCCGGGACTAGGGGGAATGAGCAGTTCTTC.

V and J are TRBV7-9 and TRBJ2-3; 14 positions agree with TRBD2. V was clipped by 5 bases and J by 4 bases; unmatched bases: 5. Germline CDR1 SEHNR, CDR2 FQNEAQ (reference sequence). The CDR3 has 16 amino acids. The CDR3 spells CASSTGLAGDSDTQYF. CDR3 DNA: TGTGCCAGCAGCACGGGACTAGCGGGAGATTCAGATACGCAGTATTTT.

The genes are TRBV7-8 and TRBJ2-3, with 9 bases lining up with TRBD2. V was clipped by 0 bases and J by 4 bases; unmatched bases: 8. CDR1 and CDR2 from the germline V gene are SGHVS and FQNEAQ. The CDR3 covers 17 residues. The CDR3 nucleotides read TGTGCCAGCAGCTTAGCTCGACTAGCGGTTTACGCAGATACGCAGTATTTT. It translates to CASSLARLAVYADTQYF.

V usage is TRBV11-1 and J usage is TRBJ2-7; no clear D. CDR1 SGHAT and CDR2 FQDESV come from the germline V gene (reference sequence). The CDR3 spans 13 residues. V was cut by 5 bases and J by 2 bases, with 10 bases left in between. The CDR3 bases are TGTGCCAGCAGCATAGACACTACCTACGAGCAGTACTTC. It codes for CASSIDTTYEQYF.

The V and J genes are TRBV9 and TRBJ2-7; 10 bases fit TRBD2. V lost 10 bases and J lost 5; bases outside the gene matches: 12. This CDR3 has 14 amino acids. Germline V CDR1 and CDR2: SGDLS, YYNGEE. This chain's CDR3 is CAGPLASGSNEQYF. CDR3 DNA: TGTGCCGGTCCTCTCGCTAGCGGGAGTAACGAGCAGTACTTC.

The gene calls are TRBV5-1 and TRBJ2-5, with TRBD1 matching over 7 bases. The CDR3 covers 15 residues. V was clipped by 0 bases and J by 3 bases; unmatched bases: 5. Per germline, CDR1 SGHRS and CDR2 YFSETQ. CDR3 in DNA: TGCGCCAGCAGCTTGGCCGGGACAGCCGAAGAGACCCAGTACTTC. Translation: CASSLAGTAEETQYF. The full variable domain, completed using reference TRBV5-1 and TRBJ2-5, is KAGVTQTPRYLIKTRGQQVTLSCSPISGHRSVSWYQQTPGQGLQFLFEYFSETQRNKGNFPGRFSGRQFSNSRSEMNVSTLELGDSALYLCASSLAGTAEETQYFGPGTRLLVL.

The rearrangement links TRBV19 to TRBJ2-7; D is perhaps TRBD2 (5 bases). Trimming pared 8 bases from V and 4 bases from J, leaving 21 bases between. Germline V gene sequence: CDR1 LNHDA, CDR2 SQIVND (reference sequence). The CDR3 covers 15 residues. The CDR3 sequence: CASASGGEFYYEQYF. CDR3 DNA sequence: TGTGCCAGTGCTTCTGGTGGGGAGTTTTATTACGAGCAGTACTTC.

Regarding this clone: This sample includes further DNA sequences coding for the same CDR3. This chain links TRBV7-9 with TRBJ2-3; TRBD2 is a possible D gene (5 bases). The CDR3 has 13 residues. Germline CDR1 is SEHNR and CDR2 is FQNEAQ (reference sequence). Deletions cut 2 bases from V and 3 bases from J, with 6 bases between. CDR3 protein: CASSLTGTDTQYF. The DNA of the CDR3 is TGTGCCAGCAGCTTAACGGGGACAGATACGCAGTATTTT.

This clone was seen once. The DNA for the CDR3 is TGTGCCAGCAGCTCCACAGGGGAGGCTTTTGGAAACACCATATATTTT. Amino acid sequence: CASSSTGEAFGNTIYF. The rearrangement uses TRBV7-2 and TRBJ1-3; 7 bases agree with TRBD1. Germline V gene data show CDR1 as SGHTA and CDR2 as FQGNSA. Trimming took 4 bases from V and 3 from J; bases not matched to a gene: 9. The CDR3 extends over 16 amino acids.

V usage is TRBV4-3 and J usage is TRBJ2-1; TRBD2 aligns across 9 bases. Germline V gene sequence: CDR1 LGHNA, CDR2 YSLEER. CDR3 size: 19 residues. J was trimmed by 8 bases and V by 0 bases; bases with no gene match: 17. CDR3 amino acids: CASSQDPPLAGISEDEQFF. CDR3 bases: TGCGCCAGCAGCCAAGATCCACCCCTAGCGGGGATAAGCGAGGATGAGCAGTTCTTC.

This rearrangement joins TRBV18 to TRBJ2-3; a possible D gene is TRBD1 (6 bases). The CDR3 consists of 14 residues. V was cut by 5 bases and J by 4 bases, with 13 bases left in between. Germline CDR1 is KGHSH and CDR2 is LQKENI. CDR3 nucleotides: TGTGCCAGCTCAGCTGGCAGGGGTGCAGATACGCAGTATTTT. The encoded protein is CASSAGRGADTQYF.

This clone was found a few times. The CDR3 loop is CASSLGQGDSYEQYF. The CDR3, as DNA: TGTGCCAGCAGCTTAGGACAGGGGGACTCCTACGAGCAGTACTTC. The chain couples TRBV7-9 to TRBJ2-7, with TRBD1 identical over 9 bases. The ends lost 1 base at V and 0 bases at J; junction bases unmatched: 1. This CDR3 contains 15 residues. Germline CDR1 is SEHNR and CDR2 is FQNEAQ (reference sequence).

The genes are TRBV19 and TRBJ1-5; 8 nucleotides match TRBD1. The CDR3 covers 14 residues. Germline V gives CDR1 LNHDA, CDR2 SQIVND (reference sequence). The V gene end was trimmed by 5 bases and the J gene end by 4 bases; junction bases not matched to a gene: 4. The CDR3 bases are TGTGCCAGTAGTGTTACAGGGGGTAATCAGCCCCAGCATTTT. This gives the protein CASSVTGGNQPQHF.